The 16 T cell receptor beta chains below all came from one sample that was sequenced in a study of T cells in Graves' hyperthyroidism and ophthalmopathy. TCR beta CDR3 sequences were amplified from RNA transcripts. A set of HTBI primers served as the primers for a first-round RT-PCR of the TCR CDR3. A single record per CDR3 protein comes from TCRdb applying MiXCR to the multiplex PCR reads. The data show about 540,000 distinct CDR3 sequences, more than 45% seen once. The sequenced sample was peripheral blood or thyroid tissue (not recorded which). These TCRs come from a young woman with Graves' hyperthyroidism.

This clonotype was observed a few times. This sequence joins TRBV7-9 and TRBJ2-7; D is perhaps TRBD1 (6 bases). V was pared by 5 bases and J by 6 bases, with 17 bases between. Germline V gene lookup returns CDR1 SEHNR and CDR2 FQNEAQ (reference sequence). This CDR3 spans 14 amino acids. The CDR3 DNA reads TGTGCCAGCAGCCAAGGACATGGACAGCGCGAGCAGTACTTC. Protein: CASSQGHGQREQYF. The whole variable domain, remainder taken from reference TRBV7-9 and TRBJ2-7, is DTGVSQNPRHKITKRGQNVTFRCDPISEHNRLYWYRQTLGQGPEFLTYFQNEAQLEKSRLLSDRFSAERPKGSFSTLEIQRTEQGDSAMYLCASSQGHGQREQYFGPGTRLTVT.

This clonotype was observed a handful of times. A much more abundant neighbour one base away suggests this may be a read error. The chain couples TRBV7-2 to TRBJ1-5; D is unclear. The germline V gene encodes CDR1 SGHTA and CDR2 FQGNSA. The ends were cut back, 1 base at V and 5 bases at J, with 6 bases in the middle. The CDR3 has 13 residues. The CDR3 DNA is TGTGCCAGCAGCTTAGAGAGGGATCAGCCCCAGCATTTT. Amino acids: CASSLERDQPQHF.

This clonotype occurred a few times. CDR3 sequence: CAISGQGSGSPLHF. CDR3 nucleotides: TGTGCCATCAGTGGACAGGGGTCGGGTTCACCCCTCCACTTT. The rearrangement joins TRBV10-3 to TRBJ1-6; 8 bases align to TRBD1. Germline assignment: CDR1 ENHRY and CDR2 SYGVKD. With V trimmed by 4 bases and J by 9 bases, 5 bases remained unmatched. The CDR3 runs 14 residues.

Remarks on this clonotype: A junction boundary mismatches the germline segment, possibly from a read error. The chain recombines TRBV25-1 with TRBJ1-6, with TRBD1 identical over 9 bases. The germline V gene encodes CDR1 MGHDK and CDR2 SYGVNS. The CDR3 length is 16 residues. The CDR3 region has the DNA TGTGCCTGCAGTGCTGGGAGACAGGGGGGCAATTCACCCCTCCACTTT. Its translation: CACSAGRQGGNSPLHF.

The chain combines TRBV7-9 with TRBJ1-1, with 7 bases that match TRBD1. V lost 3 bases and J lost 0; bases outside the gene matches: 7. Germline lookup yields CDR1 SEHNR and CDR2 FQNEAQ (reference sequence). The length of the CDR3 is 16 residues. The CDR3 loop reads CASSLFGDSMNTEAFF. CDR3 nucleotides: TGTGCCAGCAGCTTGTTCGGGGACAGTATGAACACTGAAGCTTTCTTT.

This clonotype was detected only a few times. The rearrangement joins TRBV7-8 to TRBJ2-2; TRBD1 matches at 9 bases. This CDR3 spans 15 amino acids. With 4 bases clipped from V and 6 bases from J, the junction kept 6 bases outside the gene matches. Germline lookup yields CDR1 SGHVS and CDR2 FQNEAQ. The CDR3 nucleotides are TGTGCCAGCAGCTCCCGGGACAGGGACGCCGGGGAGCTGTTTTTT. This gives the protein CASSSRDRDAGELFF.

A note on this clonotype: A much larger clone sits a single nucleotide away, making a read error possible. This chain links TRBV29-1 with TRBJ2-7, with TRBD1 identical over 9 bases. The V and J ends lost 2 bases and 5 bases, in that order; junction bases with no gene match: 7. There are 14 residues in the CDR3. The germline V gene has CDR1 SQVTM and CDR2 ANQGSEA. The CDR3 DNA is TGCAGCGTTGAAACCGGGACAGGGACTAACGAGCAGTACTTC. Its protein product is CSVETGTGTNEQYF.

This clonotype was observed a few times. This sequence joins TRBV2 and TRBJ2-5; D is undetermined. The germline CDR1 and CDR2 sequences are SNHLY and FYNNEI. V was clipped by 5 bases and J by 4 bases, with 11 bases between them. CDR3 length: 13 residues. The CDR3 bases are TGTGCCAGCAGTTCCAAGGGCGGAGAGACCCAGTACTTC. Amino acids: CASSSKGGETQYF. The variable domain in full, completed from reference TRBV2 and TRBJ2-5, reads EPEVTQTPSHQVTQMGQEVILRCVPISNHLYFYWYRQILGQKVEFLVSFYNNEISEKSEIFDDQFSVERPDGSNFTLKIRSTKLEDSAMYFCASSSKGGETQYFGPGTRLLVL.

Concerning this clonotype itself: In this CDR3 the conserved last residue, phenylalanine or tryptophan, is missing, so a read error is likely. No DNA is shown, since the ends of the CDR3 on it are uncertain; the CDR3 is the one TCRdb lists. This chain uses TRBV4-2 with TRBJ1-2. Including both end residues, the CDR3 is 8 amino acids long. CDR1 and CDR2 (germline): LGHNA, YNFKEQ. CDR3 protein: CASSLVIS.

The chain joins TRBV5-5 to TRBJ1-6; a possible D gene is TRBD1 (6 bases). Trimming stripped 7 bases from V and 7 bases from J, with 21 bases between. Germline V gene lookup returns CDR1 SGHKS and CDR2 YYEKEE (reference sequence). This CDR3 comprises 16 residues. This chain's CDR3 is CASGTRDKGPNSPLHF. CDR3 sequence (DNA): TGTGCCAGCGGGACCCGGGACAAGGGCCCCAATTCACCCCTCCACTTT.

The sample holds many counts of this clonotype. The chain recombines TRBV7-9 with TRBJ1-1, with D perhaps matching TRBD1 (5 bases). Germline CDR1 reads SEHNR; CDR2 reads FQNEAQ (reference sequence). The CDR3 length is 15 residues. V was trimmed by 1 base and J by 7 bases, leaving 16 bases between them. This CDR3 reads CASSLGSRGKDEAFF. The CDR3 DNA follows: TGTGCCAGCAGCTTAGGGTCGCGGGGGAAGGATGAAGCTTTCTTT.

J is TRBJ1-1 and V is TRBV2; the D gene is possibly TRBD1 (6 bases). V gave up 6 bases and J gave up 4 bases, with 18 bases separating them. Germline values: CDR1 SNHLY, CDR2 FYNNEI. The CDR3 runs to 15 residues. The CDR3 spells CASSLEGVRGTEAFF. As DNA, the CDR3 is TGTGCCAGCAGCCTCGAGGGGGTAAGGGGCACTGAAGCTTTCTTT.

This clonotype has ten or more counts. The gene calls are TRBV7-2 and TRBJ1-1; no firm D call. The CDR3 has 14 residues. The V end was cut by 5 bases, the J end by 2 bases, with 12 bases between. Germline V CDR1 and CDR2: SGHTA, FQGNSA. This CDR3 reads CASSPNLHNTEAFF. In DNA, the CDR3 is TGTGCCAGCAGCCCAAATCTACACAACACTGAAGCTTTCTTT.

The V call is TRBV2, the J call TRBJ1-4; a possible D gene is TRBD1 (6 bases). Between the trimmed V and J ends, which lost 2 bases and 11 bases, there was a span of 12 bases. Germline loops: CDR1 SNHLY, CDR2 FYNNEI. CDR3 size: 13 residues. The CDR3 protein is CASSEWTVGKLFF. CDR3 nucleotides: TGTGCCAGCAGTGAATGGACAGTGGGGAAACTGTTTTTT.

The rearrangement uses TRBV29-1 and TRBJ2-2, with D maybe TRBD2 (6 bases). Trimming took off 4 bases at V and 6 bases at J, with 9 bases between the two ends. In germline, CDR1 is SQVTM, CDR2 ANQGSEA. The CDR3 spans 12 residues. DNA of the CDR3: TGCAGCGTTGTTCGGGAGTCCGGGGAGCTGTTTTTT. Translated: CSVVRESGELFF.

Remarks on this clonotype: An end of the junction does not agree with germline; a read error may underlie this. The V gene is TRBV10-3, the J gene TRBJ1-1; tentatively, D is TRBD1 (5 bases). CDR3 length equals 12 residues. The germline CDR1 and CDR2 sequences are ENHRY and SYGVKD. CDR3 DNA: TGTGCCACCAGTGACTCGCCCGGGACCCAAACCTTT. This gives the protein CATSDSPGTQTF.